This TCR beta chain is from a study of technical replicates of blood from several donors (dated by TCRdb to the late 2010s). Points on this clone: Its antigen is still unknown. No clone much larger than this one lies a single base away; base qualities are absent.

Library method: the immunoSEQ multiplex PCR assay. The table comes from immuneACCESS by way of TCRdb, which keeps in-frame sequences with V and J called. Part of the clones is missing from these tables; in studies checked, under half for an unresolved V gene and the rest for unknown reasons. Here the sample has about 88,000 clones; around 94% occur a single time. About 0.26% of the sample is in the top ten clones. The germline V gene gives CDR1 as MDHEN and CDR2 as SYDVKM. The CDR3 goes from the cysteine to the phenylalanine over 15 residues. The sequence is cut down to CDR3 DNA, 45 bases in frame from base 1. The trim is 3 bases for V and 2 bases for J, with a gap of 11 bases between the germline ends.

This TCR derives from a human donor in good health. The specimen was T cells isolated from PBMCs. Recombination linked TRBV28 to TRBJ1-5; perhaps TRBD1 is the D gene, with 5 bases matching. The CDR3 here reads CASSLAREGNQPQHF. The bases read TGTGCCAGCAGTTTGGCCAGGGAGGGCAATCAGCCCCAGCATTTT.